Below are 5 T cell receptor beta chains sequenced from a single sample in a study of blood T cell repertoires in COVID-19. The repertoire was sequenced with immunoSEQ multiplex PCR; TCRdb's copy has only in-frame clones and lacks some. Of 100,000 or so clones in the sample, 75% to 90% are singletons; the top ten hold roughly 19%. The sample taken for sequencing was peripheral blood. Receptor source: a human donor with acute or convalescent COVID-19. The donor label of this sample is uncertain.

This clone was counted once. The rearrangement links TRBV6-6 to TRBJ2-5; 11 bases agree with TRBD1. The CDR3 runs to 14 residues. Germline V lookup: CDR1 MNHNY, CDR2 SVGAGI (reference sequence). The J segment lost 4 bases and the V segment lost 6 bases, leaving 4 bases of the junction unmatched. Written as DNA, the CDR3 is TGTGCCAGCAGAATGGACAGGGGGCGAGAGACCCAGTACTTC. This gives the protein CASRMDRGRETQYF.

The table lists this clone with a few counts. This chain uses TRBV6-1 with TRBJ1-4; TRBD1 aligns across 9 bases. Germline V gene lookup returns CDR1 MNHNS and CDR2 SASEGT. CDR3 length equals 14 residues. V dropped 1 base and J dropped 6; count of bases not matched to a gene: 0. The CDR3 loop is CASSEGDRDEKLFF. In nucleotides, the CDR3 is TGTGCCAGCAGTGAAGGGGACAGGGATGAAAAACTGTTTTTT.

The chain has TRBV27 and TRBJ2-2; D is perhaps TRBD2 (6 bases). From germline, CDR1 is MNHEY and CDR2 SMNVEV (reference sequence). CDR3 length equals 16 residues. Trimming shortened V by 7 bases and J by 4 bases, and 19 bases separated the two germline ends. The CDR3 DNA follows: TGTGCCAGCATCACATTAGCGGTTTTAGGCACCGGGGAGCTGTTTTTT. This gives the protein CASITLAVLGTGELFF.

This rearrangement joins TRBV6-2 or TRBV6-3 to TRBJ1-1, with D hard to call. CDR1 and CDR2 (germline): MNHEY, SVGEGT. V was shortened by 2 bases and J by 0 bases, with 13 bases between the two germline ends. The length of the CDR3 is 16 residues. The DNA of the CDR3 is TGTGCCAGCAGTTACCAAACCGTACTCATGAACACTGAAGCTTTCTTT. This gives the protein CASSYQTVLMNTEAFF.

The gene calls are TRBV6-5 and TRBJ1-6; a possible D gene is TRBD1 (6 bases). This CDR3 has 14 amino acids. The germline V and J ends were trimmed by 5 bases and 7 bases, with 12 bases remaining between them. Germline V lookup: CDR1 MNHEY, CDR2 SVGAGI. Written as DNA, the CDR3 is TGTGCCAGCAGTCGAGGGGGTAACAATTCACCCCTCCACTTT. Its translation: CASSRGGNNSPLHF.